Reported below is one T cell receptor (beta chain). This clonotype was observed a handful of times. Its antigen specificity is not known. Base qualities are not provided; no much larger clone lies one nucleotide away. Ficoll-Paque density gradient centrifugation was used to isolate PBMCs. These data belong to a study of T-cell memory formation after mild COVID-19 (dated by TCRdb to the early 2020s). Context from the whole study: TCR sequence clusters from the two donors were largely donor specific. T-cell clones expanding and contracting after mild COVID-19 in two donors were tracked by longitudinal TCRalpha and TCRbeta repertoire sequencing. Two young, previously healthy adult volunteers made up the cohort, one male and one female. The research as a whole found: Clones that contracted from day 15 to 85 showed balanced CD4/CD8 phenotypes, whereas a second wave of clones that expanded from day 15 to 37 leaned towards CD4+. SARS-CoV-2 specificity was not confirmed for the second-wave clones peaking on day 37. The study included only a couple of mild cases, and larger cohorts that include severe cases with pre-infection samples were judged to be necessary. The detection of some responding clones in pre-infection memory suggests that pre-existing cross-reactive memory T cells joined the SARS-CoV-2 response. Contracting CD4+ clones appeared mostly in the CM and EM memory subsets, whereas CD8+ clones were enriched in EMRA.

TCRdb names Illumina NovaSeq 6000 as the instrument used. TCRalpha and TCRbeta cDNA libraries were built by 5'RACE with constant-segment primers, adding sample barcodes and unique molecular identifiers. RNA was extracted from every sample with Trizol reagent. Amplification of the libraries took two PCR steps, and the second step added a second sample barcode plus Illumina TruSeq adapters. Sequencing of the libraries was done on an Illumina NovaSeq, producing 2 x 150 bp paired-end reads. Per the authors' processing: Demultiplexing of reads and collapsing into UMI-guided consensus sequences were performed with migec v1.2.7. Using mixcr v2.1.11, UMI consensuses were aligned to TRA and TRB V and J templates and then assembled into clonotypes. A clonotype was counted as expanded or contracted only if both edgeR and NoisET called the change significant, with noise models trained on biological replicates. For edgeR calls, the cutoffs were a false discovery rate-adjusted p below 0.01 and a log2 fold-change threshold of 1. As an exploratory analysis of dynamics, max-normalized trajectories of the 1000 most abundant clonotypes were examined by PCA with hierarchical clustering. Separately sequenced CD4+ and CD8+ repertoires were used to assign a CD4 or CD8 phenotype to each responding clone. The public reads were quality trimmed at Q25 with fastp and then assembled into clones with MiXCR by TCRdb, keeping productive beta chains. Each entry is one CDR3 protein sequence, shown with its most common DNA and genes. TCRdb's processing, not the authors' own work, is the source of the V and J calls. Present in this sample are around 340,000 distinct CDR3 sequences, 10% to 15% of which were seen just once. Jointly, the top ten make up around a fifth of the sample.

CDR1 and CDR2, per the germline V gene (reference sequence), are LNHNV and YYDKDF. There are 15 amino acids in the CDR3, from cysteine to phenylalanine inclusive. The retained sequence is limited to the CDR3, 45 bases, with the frame set at the first base. Relative to germline, V is 4 bases shorter and J is 4 bases shorter, with 16 bases between their ends. The receptor chain draws on TRBV15 and TRBJ2-5, and perhaps TRBD2 as D gene, on 7 matching bases. Sequencing was done on a sample of PBMCs or a T cell subset sorted from them (not recorded which). This clonotype was sampled from a man between 18 and 29 years old who had mild COVID-19 (a few samples of this study predate the infection). The sample titles of this study are shuffled in the database, so cell type and time point are left out; the donor was told from shared clones. Read as DNA, the sequence is TGTGCCACCAGCATGGGGGGGGGCAGGAGAGAGACCCAGTACTTC. This encodes CATSMGGGRRETQYF.